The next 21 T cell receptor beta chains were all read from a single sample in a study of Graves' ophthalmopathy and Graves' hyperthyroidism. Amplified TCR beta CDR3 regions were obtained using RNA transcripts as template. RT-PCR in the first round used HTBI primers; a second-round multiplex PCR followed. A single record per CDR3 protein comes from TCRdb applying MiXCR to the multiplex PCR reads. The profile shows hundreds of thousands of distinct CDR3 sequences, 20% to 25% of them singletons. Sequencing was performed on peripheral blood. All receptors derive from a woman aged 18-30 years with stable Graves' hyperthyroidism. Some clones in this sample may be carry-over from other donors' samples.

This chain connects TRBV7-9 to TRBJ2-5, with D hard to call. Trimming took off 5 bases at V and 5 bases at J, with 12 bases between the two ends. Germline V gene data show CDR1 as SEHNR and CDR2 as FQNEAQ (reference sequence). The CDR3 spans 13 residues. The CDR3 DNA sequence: TGTGCCAGCAGCACCGGCCCTCGGGAGACCCAGTACTTC. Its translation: CASSTGPRETQYF.

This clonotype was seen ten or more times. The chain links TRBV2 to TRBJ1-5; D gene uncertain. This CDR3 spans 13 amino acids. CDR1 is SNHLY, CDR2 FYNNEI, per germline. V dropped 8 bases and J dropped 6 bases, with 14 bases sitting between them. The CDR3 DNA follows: TGTGCCAGCGGTGGGGATGATGGTCAGCCCCAGCATTTT. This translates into CASGGDDGQPQHF.

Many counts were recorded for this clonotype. The CDR3 DNA reads as TGTGCCAGCAGTGCCTTACAAGACTATGGCTACACCTTC. It codes for CASSALQDYGYTF. The chain couples TRBV6-4 to TRBJ1-2, with D unclear. Germline V gene sequence: CDR1 MRHNA, CDR2 SNTAGT. CDR3 size: 13 residues. Trimming removed 4 bases from V and 3 bases from J, with 9 bases in between.

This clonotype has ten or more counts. The CDR3 here is CASTPPGGPGELFF. The CDR3 region has the DNA TGTGCCAGCACCCCGCCCGGGGGGCCCGGGGAGCTGTTTTTT. The rearrangement links TRBV13 to TRBJ2-2; D is perhaps TRBD2 (7 bases). Germline V lookup: CDR1 PRHDT, CDR2 FYEKMQ (reference sequence). Trimming removed 7 bases at V and 6 bases at J, with 15 bases between. The length of the CDR3 is 14 residues.

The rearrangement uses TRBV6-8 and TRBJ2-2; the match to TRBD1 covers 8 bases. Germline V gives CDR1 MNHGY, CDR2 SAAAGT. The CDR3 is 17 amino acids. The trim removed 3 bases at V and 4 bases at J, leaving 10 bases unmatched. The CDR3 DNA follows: TGTGCCAGCAGTTATCCTCTACAGGGGGATGCCACCGGGGAGCTGTTTTTT. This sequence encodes CASSYPLQGDATGELFF.

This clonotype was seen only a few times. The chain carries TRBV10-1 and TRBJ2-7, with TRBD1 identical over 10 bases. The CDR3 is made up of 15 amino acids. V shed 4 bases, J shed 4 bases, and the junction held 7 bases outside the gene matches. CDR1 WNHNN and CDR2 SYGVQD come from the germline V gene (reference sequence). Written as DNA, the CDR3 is TGCGCCAGCAGTGGCGACAGGGGGCGCCTTTACGAGCAGTACTTC. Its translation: CASSGDRGRLYEQYF.

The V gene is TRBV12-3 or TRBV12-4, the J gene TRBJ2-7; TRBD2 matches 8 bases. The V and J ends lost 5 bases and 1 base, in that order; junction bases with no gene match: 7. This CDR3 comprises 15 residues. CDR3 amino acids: CASSTGLDLSYEQYF. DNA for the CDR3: TGTGCCAGCAGTACGGGACTAGACCTGTCCTACGAGCAGTACTTC.

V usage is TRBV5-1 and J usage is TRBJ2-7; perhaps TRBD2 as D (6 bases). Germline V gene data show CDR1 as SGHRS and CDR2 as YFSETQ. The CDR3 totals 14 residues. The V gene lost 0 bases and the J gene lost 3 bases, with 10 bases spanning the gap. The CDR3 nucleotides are TGCGCCAGCAGCTTGGGCGGGGTAAACTACGAGCAGTACTTC. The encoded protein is CASSLGGVNYEQYF.

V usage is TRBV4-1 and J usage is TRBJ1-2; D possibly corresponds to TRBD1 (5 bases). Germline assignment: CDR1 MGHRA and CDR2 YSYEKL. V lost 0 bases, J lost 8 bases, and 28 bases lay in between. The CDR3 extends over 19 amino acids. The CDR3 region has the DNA TGCGCCAGCAGCCAAGATCTTGCCGGGACTGACGGCCTTCTCCGGGGCTACACCTTC. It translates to CASSQDLAGTDGLLRGYTF.

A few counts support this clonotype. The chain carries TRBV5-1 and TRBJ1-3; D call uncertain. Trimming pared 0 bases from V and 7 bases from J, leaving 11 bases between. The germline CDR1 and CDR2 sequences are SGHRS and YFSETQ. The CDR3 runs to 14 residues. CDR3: CASSLGTGRNTIYF. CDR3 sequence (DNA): TGCGCCAGCAGCTTGGGGACCGGGAGGAACACCATATATTTT. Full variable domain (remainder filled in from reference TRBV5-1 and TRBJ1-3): KAGVTQTPRYLIKTRGQQVTLSCSPISGHRSVSWYQQTPGQGLQFLFEYFSETQRNKGNFPGRFSGRQFSNSRSEMNVSTLELGDSALYLCASSLGTGRNTIYFGEGSWLTVV.

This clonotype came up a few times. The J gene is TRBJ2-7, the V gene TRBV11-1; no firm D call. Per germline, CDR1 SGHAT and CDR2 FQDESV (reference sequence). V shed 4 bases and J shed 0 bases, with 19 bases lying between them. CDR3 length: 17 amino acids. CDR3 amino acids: CASSSRPLGSSSYEQYF. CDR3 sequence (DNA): TGTGCCAGCAGCTCCCGCCCCCTGGGCTCAAGCTCCTACGAGCAGTACTTC.

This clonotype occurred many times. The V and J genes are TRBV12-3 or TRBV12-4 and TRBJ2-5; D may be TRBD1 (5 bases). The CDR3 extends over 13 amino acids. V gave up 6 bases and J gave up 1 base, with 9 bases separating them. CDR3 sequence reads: CASRPGFQETQYF. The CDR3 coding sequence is TGTGCCAGCAGGCCAGGGTTCCAAGAGACCCAGTACTTC.

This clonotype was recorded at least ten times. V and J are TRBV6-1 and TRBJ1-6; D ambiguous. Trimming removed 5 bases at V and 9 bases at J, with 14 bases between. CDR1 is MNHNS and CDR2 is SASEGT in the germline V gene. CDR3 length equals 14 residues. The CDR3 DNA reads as TGTGCCAGCAGTCCTGAGGATACTCGTTCACCCCTCCACTTT. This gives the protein CASSPEDTRSPLHF.

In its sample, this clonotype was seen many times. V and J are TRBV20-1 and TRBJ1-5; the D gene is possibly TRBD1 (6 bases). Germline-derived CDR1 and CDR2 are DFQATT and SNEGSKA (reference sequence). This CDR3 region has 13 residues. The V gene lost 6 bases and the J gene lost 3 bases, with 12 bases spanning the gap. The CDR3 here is CSAPDRINQPQHF. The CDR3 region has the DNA TGCAGTGCCCCCGACAGGATCAATCAGCCCCAGCATTTT.

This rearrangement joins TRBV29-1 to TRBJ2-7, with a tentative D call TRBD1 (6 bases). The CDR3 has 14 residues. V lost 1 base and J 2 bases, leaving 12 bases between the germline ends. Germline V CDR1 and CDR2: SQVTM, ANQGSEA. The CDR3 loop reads CSVEVTGKPYEQYF. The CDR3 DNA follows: TGCAGCGTTGAAGTAACAGGGAAGCCCTACGAGCAGTACTTC.

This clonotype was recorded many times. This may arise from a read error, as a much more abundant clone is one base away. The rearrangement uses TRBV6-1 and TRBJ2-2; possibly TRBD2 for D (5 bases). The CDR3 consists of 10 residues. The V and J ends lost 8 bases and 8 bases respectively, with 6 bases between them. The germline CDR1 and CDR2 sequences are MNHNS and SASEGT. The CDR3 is CASGEGELFF. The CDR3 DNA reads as TGTGCCAGCGGGGAGGGGGAGCTGTTTTTT.

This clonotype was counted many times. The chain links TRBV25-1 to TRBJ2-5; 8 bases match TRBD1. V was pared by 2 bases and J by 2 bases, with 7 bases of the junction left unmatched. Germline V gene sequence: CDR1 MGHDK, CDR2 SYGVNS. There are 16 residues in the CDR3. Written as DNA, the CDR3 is TGTGCCAGCAGTGAACAGGGGGCGGGGACACAAGAGACCCAGTACTTC. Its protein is CASSEQGAGTQETQYF.

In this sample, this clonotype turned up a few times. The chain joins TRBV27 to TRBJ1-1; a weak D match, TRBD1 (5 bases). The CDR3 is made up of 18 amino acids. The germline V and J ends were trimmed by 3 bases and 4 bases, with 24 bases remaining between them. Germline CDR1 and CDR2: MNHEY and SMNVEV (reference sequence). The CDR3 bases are TGTGCCAGCAGTTTGGTCGGGGGAGAGGGTTTGAGTAGCACTGAAGCTTTCTTT. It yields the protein CASSLVGGEGLSSTEAFF.

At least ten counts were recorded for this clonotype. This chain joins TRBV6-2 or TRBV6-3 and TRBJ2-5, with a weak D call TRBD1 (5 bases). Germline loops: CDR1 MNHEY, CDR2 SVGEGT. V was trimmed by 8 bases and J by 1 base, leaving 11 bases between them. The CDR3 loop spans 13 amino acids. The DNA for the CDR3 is TGTGCCAGCGGGAAACAGGCCCAAGAGACCCAGTACTTC. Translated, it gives CASGKQAQETQYF.

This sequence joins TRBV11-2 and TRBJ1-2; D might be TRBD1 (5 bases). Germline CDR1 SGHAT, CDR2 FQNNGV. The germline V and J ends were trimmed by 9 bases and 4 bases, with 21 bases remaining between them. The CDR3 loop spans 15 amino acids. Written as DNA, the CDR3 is TGTGCCAGTGAGAATCGGGGCAGGAGTATCTATGGCTACACCTTC. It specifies CASENRGRSIYGYTF. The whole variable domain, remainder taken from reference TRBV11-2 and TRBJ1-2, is EAGVAQSPRYKIIEKRQSVAFWCNPISGHATLYWYQQILGQGPKLLIQFQNNGVVDDSQLPKDRFSAERLKGVDSTLKIQPAKLEDSAVYLCASENRGRSIYGYTFGSGTRLTVV.

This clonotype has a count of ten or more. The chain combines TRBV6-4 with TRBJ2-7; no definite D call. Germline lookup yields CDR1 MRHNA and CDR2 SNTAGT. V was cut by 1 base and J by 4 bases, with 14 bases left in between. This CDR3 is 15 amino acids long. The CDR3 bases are TGTGCCAGCAGTGACTGTAAGGCCGTTCTATACGAGCAGTACTTC. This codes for CASSDCKAVLYEQYF.